This passage covers 16 T cell receptor beta chains from one sample sequenced in a study of T cell repertoires in cytomegalovirus infection. These receptors have no known antigen. TCRdb processed the reads anew with MiXCR; each CDR3 protein has one entry. The sample holds about 130,000 distinct CDR3 sequences, more than 20% seen once. Material for sequencing was PBMCs, sequenced either directly or after in vitro stimulation (not recorded which). The origin of the receptors is a human donor in good health (CMV status not recorded). Some clones in this sample may be carry-over from other donors' samples.

The chain employs TRBV19 and TRBJ2-1; 8 positions agree with TRBD2. The germline V gene encodes CDR1 LNHDA and CDR2 SQIVND (reference sequence). Trimming removed 5 bases from V and 2 bases from J; junction bases left unmatched: 8. CDR3 length: 16 residues. CDR3 protein: CASSARREGPYNEQFF. The CDR3 DNA follows: TGTGCCAGTAGTGCCCGTCGGGAGGGCCCCTACAATGAGCAGTTCTTC.

This chain connects TRBV29-1 to TRBJ2-2; 7 nucleotides agree with TRBD1. The CDR3 runs to 13 residues. Germline V gene data show CDR1 as SQVTM and CDR2 as ANQGSEA. V dropped 6 bases and J dropped 8; count of bases not matched to a gene: 9. The CDR3 region has the DNA TGCAGCGTCCGGGACAGCGCAATAGGGGAGCTGTTTTTT. It codes for CSVRDSAIGELFF.

This clonotype occurred a few times. This rearrangement joins TRBV9 to TRBJ2-1; 9 bases match TRBD2. The CDR3 sequence is 15 residues long. Losses at the gene ends were 3 bases for V and 2 bases for J; bases not matched to a gene: 3. Germline CDR1 reads SGDLS; CDR2 reads YYNGEE. In DNA form, the CDR3 reads TGTGCCAGCAGCGCGACTAGCGGACCCTACAATGAGCAGTTCTTC. Translation gives CASSATSGPYNEQFF.

The CDR3 DNA follows: TGCAGTGCTGAGGGCAATGGCATTCAGTACTTC. This gives the protein CSAEGNGIQYF. V gene TRBV20-1 combines with J gene TRBJ2-4; D possibly corresponds to TRBD2 (5 bases). Germline-derived CDR1 and CDR2 are DFQATT and SNEGSKA (reference sequence). V gave up 5 bases and J gave up 9 bases, with 11 bases separating them. The CDR3 loop spans 11 amino acids.

This clonotype was seen a few times. This chain uses TRBV4-1 with TRBJ2-1; 10 nucleotides align to TRBD2. In germline, CDR1 is MGHRA, CDR2 YSYEKL. The V gene end was trimmed by 5 bases and the J gene end by 1 base; junction bases not matched to a gene: 5. The CDR3 is made up of 16 amino acids. The CDR3 coding sequence is TGCGCCAGCAGCGGGGGTAGCGGGGGGTCCTACAATGAGCAGTTCTTC. Residues: CASSGGSGGSYNEQFF.

This clonotype qualifies as medium-sized. Mismatch with germline at one junction end may stem from a read error. The V call is TRBV7-9, the J call TRBJ1-3; D is undetermined. Germline V lookup: CDR1 SEHNR, CDR2 FQNEAQ (reference sequence). There are 11 residues in the CDR3. The CDR3 DNA reads TGTGCCACCGCCCCAGAGGGTTTTGTTCATTTT. Translating gives CATAPEGFVHF. Filled out from reference TRBV7-9 and TRBJ1-3, the complete variable domain reads DTGVSQNPRHKITKRGQNVTFRCDPISEHNRLYWYRQTLGQGPEFLTYFQNEAQLEKSRLLSDRFSAERPKGSFSTLEIQRTEQGDSAMYLCATAPEGFVHFGEGSWLTVV.

The CDR3 DNA is TGTGCCAGTTATGGACAGTTGAACACTGAAGCTTTCTTT. It translates to CASYGQLNTEAFF. The chain joins TRBV19 to TRBJ1-1; D is perhaps TRBD1 (6 bases). The germline CDR1 and CDR2 sequences are LNHDA and SQIVND (reference sequence). V was trimmed by 8 bases and J by 0 bases, leaving 10 bases between them. CDR3 length: 13 amino acids.

V gene TRBV5-1 combines with J gene TRBJ2-7; D uncertain. This CDR3 has 13 residues. The V end lost 4 bases, the J end lost 2 bases, and 10 bases lay between the germline ends. The germline gives CDR1 SGHRS, CDR2 YFSETQ. CDR3 sequence: CASSPQGTYEQYF. In DNA form, the CDR3 reads TGCGCCAGCAGCCCCCAAGGGACCTACGAGCAGTACTTC. The full variable domain, rest sourced from reference TRBV5-1 and TRBJ2-7, is KAGVTQTPRYLIKTRGQQVTLSCSPISGHRSVSWYQQTPGQGLQFLFEYFSETQRNKGNFPGRFSGRQFSNSRSEMNVSTLELGDSALYLCASSPQGTYEQYFGPGTRLTVT.

This CDR3 reads CASSPGQRSGDEQFF. DNA for the CDR3: TGTGCCAGTAGCCCGGGACAGCGTTCGGGTGATGAGCAGTTCTTC. This rearrangement joins TRBV19 to TRBJ2-1, with 7 bases matching TRBD1. This CDR3 has 15 residues. Germline values: CDR1 LNHDA, CDR2 SQIVND (reference sequence). J was trimmed by 8 bases and V by 6 bases; bases with no gene match: 13.

The CDR3 is CASSLGQGADYGYTF. DNA for the CDR3: TGTGCCAGCAGTTTAGGGCAGGGGGCGGACTATGGCTACACCTTC. The V call is TRBV28, the J call TRBJ1-2; 8 bases map to TRBD1. Germline CDR1 and CDR2: MDHEN and SYDVKM. V was pared by 2 bases and J by 3 bases, with 5 bases of the junction left unmatched. The CDR3 length is 15 residues.

This clonotype was detected only a few times. The J gene is TRBJ2-1, the V gene TRBV12-3 or TRBV12-4; tentatively, D is TRBD1 (6 bases). The CDR3 extends over 15 amino acids. Between the trimmed V and J ends, which lost 4 bases and 2 bases, there was a span of 12 bases. The DNA for the CDR3 is TGTGCCAGCAGTTCGAACAGGGTTCCCTACAATGAGCAGTTCTTC. Amino acid sequence: CASSSNRVPYNEQFF.

This clonotype showed up many times. The CDR3 sequence is CASSQGLQGAGRKTF. CDR3 nucleotides: TGCGCCAGCAGCCAAGGGTTGCAGGGGGCTGGAAGAAAGACCTTC. The J gene is TRBJ1-2, the V gene TRBV4-1, with TRBD1 matching over 8 bases. Germline V gene lookup returns CDR1 MGHRA and CDR2 YSYEKL. This CDR3 spans 15 amino acids. Losses at the gene ends were 1 base for V and 14 bases for J; bases not matched to a gene: 15.

V and J are TRBV27 and TRBJ2-1; D remains unclear. Germline assignment: CDR1 MNHEY and CDR2 SMNVEV (reference sequence). The V end lost 6 bases, the J end lost 4 bases, and 22 bases lay between the germline ends. The CDR3 extends over 17 amino acids. The CDR3: CASSPWTLPGTYNEQFF. DNA of the CDR3: TGTGCCAGCAGCCCATGGACCCTCCCGGGTACATACAATGAGCAGTTCTTC.

The sample holds many counts of this clonotype. The V gene is TRBV7-2, the J gene TRBJ2-5, with 9 bases matching TRBD2. CDR3 length: 17 residues. The V segment lost 5 bases and the J segment 2 bases; nucleotides outside the gene matches: 12. Germline-derived CDR1 and CDR2 are SGHTA and FQGNSA. The CDR3 region is CASSPRGTLAGQETQYF. The CDR3 DNA is TGTGCCAGCAGCCCTAGGGGGACCCTAGCGGGACAAGAGACCCAGTACTTC.

This clonotype was counted a few times. The chain carries TRBV19 and TRBJ2-1; 11 bases line up with TRBD2. V shed 5 bases, J shed 7 bases, and the junction held 10 bases outside the gene matches. CDR3 length: 16 residues. Germline V gene lookup returns CDR1 LNHDA and CDR2 SQIVND (reference sequence). This chain's CDR3 is CASSDHSGRAVNEQFF. DNA of the CDR3: TGTGCCAGTAGTGATCATAGCGGGAGGGCTGTTAATGAGCAGTTCTTC. The whole variable domain, filled in from reference TRBV19 and TRBJ2-1, reads DGGITQSPKYLFRKEGQNVTLSCEQNLNHDAMYWYRQDPGQGLRLIYYSQIVNDFQKGDIAEGYSVSREKKESFPLTVTSAQKNPTAFYLCASSDHSGRAVNEQFFGPGTRLTVL.

The genes are TRBV7-2 and TRBJ2-7; 10 nucleotides line up with TRBD1. This CDR3 comprises 14 residues. CDR1 and CDR2 (germline): SGHTA, FQGNSA. V was pared by 5 bases and J by 6 bases, with 7 bases of the junction left unmatched. The CDR3 sequence: CASSGTGAWAEQYF. CDR3 nucleotides: TGTGCCAGCAGCGGGACAGGGGCTTGGGCCGAGCAGTACTTC.